This T cell receptor (beta chain) was documented in a study of T cell repertoires in cytomegalovirus infection. Study-level background: From public TCR beta signatures came an indication of both CMV infection and matching HLA type. General study findings and limits: There were carriers of CMV plus the relevant HLA, and cumulative public TCR beta family frequency identified them. HLA-C-restricted CMV clonotypes gave the most frequent clonotype in two of eight donors.

The germline V gene has CDR1 SGHAT and CDR2 FQNNGV. The CDR3 runs to 15 residues. After removal of 5 bases from V and 2 bases from J, the junction contained 4 bases not matched to a gene. TCRdb independently ran MiXCR on the reads; one entry per CDR3 protein. There are a few hundred thousand distinct CDR3 sequences in the sample; about 25% occur only once, and roughly 13% lies in the top ten. This clonotype showed up just a few times. Its antigen remains unidentified. This receptor was obtained from a human donor in good health (CMV status not recorded). Some clones in this sample may be carry-over from other donors' samples. The sequenced sample consisted of PBMCs. This chain uses TRBV11-2 with TRBJ2-3, with 10 bases identical to TRBD2. The chain's CDR3 is CASSGLAGVTDTQYF. The CDR3 DNA reads TGTGCCAGCAGCGGGCTAGCGGGAGTCACAGATACGCAGTATTTT.